This TCR beta chain was captured by sequencing in a study of identical twins (TCRdb year 2016). The study in broad terms: TCR alpha and beta repertoires from monozygotic twins, unrelated adults of various ages and cord blood were deep-sequenced to test whether fetal clonotypes persist. To rule out contamination, replicate twin experiments were performed at different times with different library preparation protocols.

The library was produced with 5' RACE. Sequencing was performed on an Illumina HiSeq 2000. Template switching added a universal primer binding site, and the final cDNA carried a unique molecular identifier that allowed TCR cDNA molecules to be counted accurately. First-strand cDNA for TCR alpha and beta chains was synthesized from specific primers in the conserved constant-segment region. To control for contamination, every cDNA library was double barcoded, receiving both a SMART-Mk sample barcode and Illumina barcodes. TruSeq adapter sequences, together with Illumina sample barcodes, were added in two successive PCR steps. TCR alpha and beta cDNA libraries were sequenced on the Illumina HiSeq platform with custom primers. Processing in the source paper ran as follows. MiGEC was used to process raw reads and extract unique molecular identifiers, and MiXCR was used to find CDR3 positions. For each individual, recombination models were inferred using an EM algorithm with the repgenHMM and IGoR tools. The analysis of shared clonotypes was done with the tcR package in R, with sharing normalized by the product of cloneset sizes. To study raw recombination without the effects of thymic and clonal selection, out-of-frame nonproductive sequences were analyzed. TCRdb handled the public reads itself, with Q25 trimming in fastp and clone calling in MiXCR, and kept productive beta chains. Rows are unified per CDR3 protein, each entry keeping the most common DNA and genes. The V and J calls here are based on TCRdb, not the publication. The sample data list 250,000 to 350,000 distinct CDR3 sequences, and 7.5% to 9.5% of these were observed just once. The ten largest make up 6% to 8.5% of the sample.

CDR1 SEHNR and CDR2 FQNEAQ were looked up in the germline V gene (reference sequence). Spanning cysteine to phenylalanine, the CDR3 consists of 14 amino acids. Just the 42-base CDR3 DNA is kept, in frame starting at base 1. V is shortened by 3 bases, J by 0 bases, and the region joining them spans 8 bases. Results and caveats for the whole study, not just this receptor: Compared with coincidental sharing between unrelated individuals, out-of-frame TCR alpha sequences shared between twins had an excess of sequences with low generation probability. Because the same donors could not be followed over many years, the conclusions depended on cross-sectional statistical analysis. Invariant T cells such as MAIT and iNKT could partly confound zero-insertion analyses, though diverse VJ usage argued against this for most clonotypes. A weaker excess of twin sharing was found in beta out-of-frame sequences because the signal-to-noise ratio was lowered by fewer shared sequences. Abundant cord blood beta clonotypes had fewer insertions, young adult naive repertoires showed a similar but weaker trend, and memory repertoires showed no such trend. In monozygotic twins, recombination models systematically underestimated out-of-frame TCR alpha sharing, but the models matched the sharing seen between unrelated individuals.

Every donor in the study was a healthy Caucasian. Three pairs of female monozygotic twins, all aged about 18 to 30 years, were included in the twin cohort. Positive isolation kits from Invitrogen were used to isolate CD4+ and CD8+ T cell populations. This clonotype was picked up many times. The clone's antigen remains unknown. No clone much larger than this one lies a single base away; base qualities are absent. This sample was also put to use in a study of yellow fever vaccine responses in identical twins. From that second study: The T cell response to vaccination in identical twins was reported by the authors to appear partly convergent and partly personalized. Focusing on identical twins, the study followed the T cell clones that responded to the vaccine, and did so with precision.

The source of this sequence is a woman aged 18-29 years in good health. Sequenced sample: CD8+ T cells sorted from blood. In this chain, TRBV7-9 is recombined with TRBJ1-1; no D gene can be assigned with confidence. CDR3 reads: CASSFGQMNTEAFF. In nucleotide form, the sequence is TGTGCCAGCAGCTTCGGGCAGATGAACACTGAAGCTTTCTTT.